The 19 T cell receptor beta chains below were found in one sample sequenced in a study of cytomegalovirus exposure and HLA in healthy donors. The PCR made use of 60 Vbeta and 13 Jbeta primers. The repertoire was sequenced with immunoSEQ multiplex PCR; TCRdb's copy has only in-frame clones and lacks some. This table holds about 140,000 clones, less than 90% found once. Sample: PBMCs. The receptors were gathered from a boy under 10 years old in good health and CMV-seronegative.

The chain uses TRBV29-1 and TRBJ1-2, with TRBD1 matching over 8 bases. The CDR3 is made up of 20 amino acids. The V gene's germline CDR1 is SQVTM and CDR2 ANQGSEA. Losses at the gene ends were 0 bases for V and 1 base for J; bases not matched to a gene: 19. The CDR3 is CSVEDRGRRTGPNSNYGYTF. As DNA, the CDR3 is TGCAGCGTTGAAGACAGGGGGCGCCGCACCGGGCCGAACAGTAACTATGGCTACACCTTC.

The chain is built from TRBV6-1 and TRBJ1-1; D not resolved. From germline, CDR1 is MNHNS and CDR2 SASEGT. This CDR3 is built from 13 residues. V was pared by 7 bases and J by 0 bases, with 9 bases between. CDR3 protein: CASTRRVNTEAFF. The CDR3 DNA is TGTGCCAGCACCAGACGGGTGAACACTGAAGCTTTCTTT.

V usage is TRBV6-9 and J usage is TRBJ2-4; TRBD1 might be the D (6 bases). CDR1 and CDR2 from the germline V gene are MNHGY and SVAAGI. Trimming took off 6 bases at V and 0 bases at J, with 24 bases between the two ends. CDR3 length: 19 residues. This chain's CDR3 is CASSPSTQGLLGAKNIQYF. The CDR3 DNA sequence: TGTGCCAGCAGCCCGTCGACTCAGGGGTTGCTGGGAGCCAAAAACATTCAGTACTTC.

The rearrangement joins TRBV5-1 to TRBJ1-1; possible D gene TRBD1, 6 bases. The V end lost 2 bases, the J end lost 0 bases, and 14 bases lay between the germline ends. The CDR3 has 16 residues. Germline V lookup: CDR1 SGHRS, CDR2 YFSETQ. DNA for the CDR3: TGCGCCAGCAGCTTTGGTAGGGGGATTATGAACACTGAAGCTTTCTTT. Translated, it gives CASSFGRGIMNTEAFF.

The chain employs TRBV7-6 and TRBJ2-7, with a tentative D call TRBD2 (6 bases). CDR3 length equals 16 residues. Trimming took off 1 base at V and 6 bases at J, with 19 bases between the two ends. Germline V lookup: CDR1 SGHVS, CDR2 FNYEAQ. The CDR3 nucleotides read TGTGCCAGCAGCTTAGTTGTCGGGGGAGTAATTGGCGAGCAGTACTTC. Translating gives CASSLVVGGVIGEQYF.

V gene TRBV14 combines with J gene TRBJ2-1, with TRBD1 matching over 7 bases. Germline-derived CDR1 and CDR2 are SGHDN and FVKESK. The J segment lost 5 bases and the V segment lost 9 bases, leaving 10 bases of the junction unmatched. The CDR3 is 14 amino acids. The DNA of the CDR3 is TGTGCCAGTCACCAGGTCAGGGGGAACAATGAGCAGTTCTTC. This sequence encodes CASHQVRGNNEQFF.

The V gene is TRBV4-1, the J gene TRBJ2-1, with 9 bases that match TRBD2. Trimming removed 0 bases from V and 9 bases from J; junction bases left unmatched: 6. Germline assignment: CDR1 MGHRA and CDR2 YSYEKL. The CDR3 is 15 residues long. DNA of the CDR3: TGCGCCAGCAGCCAAGATGGGCGGGAGGGTGTTGAGCAGTTCTTC. Its translation is CASSQDGREGVEQFF.

V and J are TRBV4-2 and TRBJ2-3; D possibly corresponds to TRBD2 (5 bases). The V gene's germline CDR1 is LGHNA and CDR2 YNFKEQ. V lost 5 bases and J 0 bases, leaving 21 bases between the germline ends. The CDR3 is made up of 18 amino acids. The DNA for the CDR3 is TGTGCCAGCAGCAGAAAAGGGAGCGCCCCTGCTAGCACAGATACGCAGTATTTT. Protein product: CASSRKGSAPASTDTQYF.

J is TRBJ1-1 and V is TRBV5-8; perhaps TRBD1 as D (6 bases). The V and J ends lost 3 bases and 1 base respectively, with 10 bases between them. From germline, CDR1 is SGHTS and CDR2 YDEGEE. This CDR3 comprises 14 residues. CDR3 amino acids: CASSYRTANTEAFF. CDR3 nucleotides: TGTGCCAGCAGCTACAGGACAGCGAACACTGAAGCTTTCTTT.

This chain's CDR3 is CASSFRDRDYNEQFF. The CDR3 DNA reads TGTGCCAGCAGCTTCCGGGACAGGGACTACAATGAGCAGTTCTTC. This rearrangement joins TRBV9 to TRBJ2-1, with 9 positions matching TRBD1. The CDR3 spans 15 residues. V lost 4 bases and J lost 3; bases outside the gene matches: 5. Looked up from germline, CDR1 is SGDLS and CDR2 is YYNGEE.

This chain uses TRBV7-2 with TRBJ1-3; D remains ambiguous. This CDR3 comprises 15 residues. V was pared by 2 bases and J by 0 bases, with 8 bases between. Germline CDR1 SGHTA, CDR2 FQGNSA. The CDR3 region has the DNA TGTGCCAGCAGCTTATCCACGCGCTCTGGAAACACCATATATTTT. Its protein is CASSLSTRSGNTIYF.

V is TRBV30 and J is TRBJ2-7, with 9 bases matching TRBD2. The CDR3 consists of 17 residues. The V and J ends lost 4 bases and 4 bases, in that order; junction bases with no gene match: 17. The germline V gene has CDR1 GTSNPN and CDR2 SVGIG (reference sequence). CDR3 coding DNA: TGTGCCTGGATACCTCGATTAGGGACTAGCAATCCATACGAGCAGTACTTC. Amino acids: CAWIPRLGTSNPYEQYF.

The chain joins TRBV7-9 to TRBJ2-1; 7 bases map to TRBD2. Trimming cost V 4 bases and J 2 bases; bases outside gene matches: 11. There are 17 residues in the CDR3. Germline V CDR1 and CDR2: SEHNR, FQNEAQ (reference sequence). The CDR3 spells CASSWDLAVGTYNEQFF. In nucleotides, the CDR3 is TGTGCCAGCAGCTGGGACCTAGCGGTCGGCACCTACAATGAGCAGTTCTTC. The complete variable domain, with remaining parts taken from reference TRBV7-9 and TRBJ2-1, reads DTGVSQNPRHKITKRGQNVTFRCDPISEHNRLYWYRQTLGQGPEFLTYFQNEAQLEKSRLLSDRFSAERPKGSFSTLEIQRTEQGDSAMYLCASSWDLAVGTYNEQFFGPGTRLTVL.

The chain uses TRBV7-9 and TRBJ1-1; tentatively, D is TRBD1 (5 bases). The V and J ends lost 5 bases and 2 bases respectively, with 12 bases between them. The length of the CDR3 is 14 residues. Germline assignment: CDR1 SEHNR and CDR2 FQNEAQ (reference sequence). Here the CDR3 DNA reads TGTGCCAGCAGCCGAAATCAGGGTAACACTGAAGCTTTCTTT. This sequence encodes CASSRNQGNTEAFF.

V gene TRBV7-3 combines with J gene TRBJ1-4; 10 bases agree with TRBD1. CDR3 size: 15 residues. Trimming cost V 4 bases and J 14 bases; bases outside gene matches: 13. CDR1 is SGHTA, CDR2 FQGTGA, per germline. The CDR3 spells CASSSDDRGRSKLFF. In nucleotides, the CDR3 is TGTGCCAGCAGCTCGGATGACAGGGGGCGCAGCAAGCTGTTTTTT.

The chain links TRBV2 to TRBJ1-2; weak D call: TRBD1 (6 bases). The CDR3 spans 12 residues. Germline CDR1 is SNHLY and CDR2 is FYNNEI. V was cut by 1 base and J by 8 bases, with 8 bases left in between. The DNA of the CDR3 is TGTGCCAGCAGTGAAGGGGGACAAGGCTACACCTTC. Amino acids: CASSEGGQGYTF.

The V and J genes are TRBV11-2 and TRBJ2-4; possible D gene TRBD1, 5 bases. From germline, CDR1 is SGHAT and CDR2 FQNNGV. V was shortened by 5 bases and J by 5 bases, with 16 bases between the two germline ends. There are 15 residues in the CDR3. The CDR3 spells CASSTLKGRENIQYF. DNA of the CDR3: TGTGCCAGCAGCACGTTGAAGGGGCGAGAAAACATTCAGTACTTC.

The chain uses TRBV29-1 and TRBJ2-5; 12 bases are shared with TRBD1. CDR1 SQVTM and CDR2 ANQGSEA come from the germline V gene. The CDR3 spans 15 residues. The J segment lost 1 base and the V segment lost 6 bases, leaving 6 bases of the junction unmatched. This CDR3 is CSVPGTGGRQETQYF. The CDR3 DNA is TGCAGCGTACCCGGGACAGGGGGCCGCCAAGAGACCCAGTACTTC. Variable domain in full (rest from reference TRBV29-1 and TRBJ2-5): SAVISQKPSRDICQRGTSLTIQCQVDSQVTMMFWYRQQPGQSLTLIATANQGSEATYESGFVIDKFPISRPNLTFSTLTVSNMSPEDSSIYLCSVPGTGGRQETQYFGPGTRLLVL.

V usage is TRBV6-1 and J usage is TRBJ2-6; no reliable D call. The CDR3 covers 15 residues. Trimming pared 5 bases from V and 2 bases from J, leaving 10 bases between. Germline-derived CDR1 and CDR2 are MNHNS and SASEGT. The CDR3 here is CASSLQSTGANVLTF. The CDR3 DNA reads TGTGCCAGCAGTCTACAGTCGACTGGGGCCAACGTCCTGACTTTC.